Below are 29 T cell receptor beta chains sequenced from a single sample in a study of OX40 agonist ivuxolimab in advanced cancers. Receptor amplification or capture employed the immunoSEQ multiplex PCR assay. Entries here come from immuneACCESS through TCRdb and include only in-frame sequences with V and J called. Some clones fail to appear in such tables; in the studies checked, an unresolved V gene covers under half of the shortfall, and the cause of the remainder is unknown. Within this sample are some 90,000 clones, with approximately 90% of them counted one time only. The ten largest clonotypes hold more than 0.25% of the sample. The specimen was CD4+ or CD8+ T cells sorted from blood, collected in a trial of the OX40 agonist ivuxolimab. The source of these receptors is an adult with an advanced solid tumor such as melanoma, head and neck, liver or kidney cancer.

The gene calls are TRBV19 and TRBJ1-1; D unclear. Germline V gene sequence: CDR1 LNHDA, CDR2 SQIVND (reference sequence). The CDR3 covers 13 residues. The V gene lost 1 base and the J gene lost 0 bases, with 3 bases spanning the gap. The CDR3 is CASSIGMNTEAFF. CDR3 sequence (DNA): TGTGCCAGTAGTATAGGGATGAACACTGAAGCTTTCTTT.

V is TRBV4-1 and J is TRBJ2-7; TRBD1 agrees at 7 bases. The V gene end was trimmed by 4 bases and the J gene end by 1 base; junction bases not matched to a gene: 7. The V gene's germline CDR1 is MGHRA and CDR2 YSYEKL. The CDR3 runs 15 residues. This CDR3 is CASSPRQGRSYEQYF. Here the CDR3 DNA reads TGCGCCAGCAGCCCTCGACAGGGAAGGTCCTACGAGCAGTACTTC.

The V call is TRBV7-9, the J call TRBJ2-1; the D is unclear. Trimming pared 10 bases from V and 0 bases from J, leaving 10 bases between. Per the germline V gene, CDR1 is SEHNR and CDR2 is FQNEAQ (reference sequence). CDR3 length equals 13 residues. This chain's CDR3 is CATQPRSYNEQFF. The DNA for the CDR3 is TGTGCCACTCAGCCCCGCTCCTACAATGAGCAGTTCTTC.

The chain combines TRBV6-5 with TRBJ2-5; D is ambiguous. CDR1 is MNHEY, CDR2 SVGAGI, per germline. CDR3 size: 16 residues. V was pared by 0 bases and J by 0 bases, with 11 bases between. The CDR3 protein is CASSYSRAQNQETQYF. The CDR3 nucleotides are TGTGCCAGCAGTTACTCGAGAGCACAGAACCAAGAGACCCAGTACTTC.

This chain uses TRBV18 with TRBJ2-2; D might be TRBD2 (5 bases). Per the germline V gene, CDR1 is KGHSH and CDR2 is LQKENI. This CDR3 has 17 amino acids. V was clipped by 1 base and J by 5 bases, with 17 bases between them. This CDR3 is CASSPQALRAITGELFF. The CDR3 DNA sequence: TGTGCCAGCTCACCACAGGCGCTGAGGGCTATAACCGGGGAGCTGTTTTTT.

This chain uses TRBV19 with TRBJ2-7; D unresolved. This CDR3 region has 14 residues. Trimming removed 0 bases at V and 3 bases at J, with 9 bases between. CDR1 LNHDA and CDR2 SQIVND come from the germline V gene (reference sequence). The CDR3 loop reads CASSIEGGGYEQYF. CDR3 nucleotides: TGTGCCAGTAGTATAGAGGGTGGCGGCTACGAGCAGTACTTC. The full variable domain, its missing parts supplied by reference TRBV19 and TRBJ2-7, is DGGITQSPKYLFRKEGQNVTLSCEQNLNHDAMYWYRQDPGQGLRLIYYSQIVNDFQKGDIAEGYSVSREKKESFPLTVTSAQKNPTAFYLCASSIEGGGYEQYFGPGTRLTVT.

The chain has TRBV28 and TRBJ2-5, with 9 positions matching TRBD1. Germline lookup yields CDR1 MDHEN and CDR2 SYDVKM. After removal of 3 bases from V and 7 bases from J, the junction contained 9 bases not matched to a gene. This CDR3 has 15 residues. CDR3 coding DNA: TGTGCCAGCAGTTTGAGGACAGGGGCCTTGGGGACCCAGTACTTC. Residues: CASSLRTGALGTQYF.

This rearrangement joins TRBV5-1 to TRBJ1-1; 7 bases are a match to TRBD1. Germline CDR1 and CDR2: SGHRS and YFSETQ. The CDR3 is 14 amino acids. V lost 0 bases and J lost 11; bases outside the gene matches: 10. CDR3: CASSLVGRGSRAFF. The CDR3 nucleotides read TGCGCCAGCAGCTTGGTGGGCAGGGGGTCGCGGGCTTTCTTT.

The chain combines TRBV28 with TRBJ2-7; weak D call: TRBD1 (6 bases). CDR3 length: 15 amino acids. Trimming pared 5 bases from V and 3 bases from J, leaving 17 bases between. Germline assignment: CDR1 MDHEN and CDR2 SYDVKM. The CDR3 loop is CASSVWGRLIYEQYF. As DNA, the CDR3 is TGTGCCAGCAGTGTCTGGGGGCGTCTTATCTACGAGCAGTACTTC.

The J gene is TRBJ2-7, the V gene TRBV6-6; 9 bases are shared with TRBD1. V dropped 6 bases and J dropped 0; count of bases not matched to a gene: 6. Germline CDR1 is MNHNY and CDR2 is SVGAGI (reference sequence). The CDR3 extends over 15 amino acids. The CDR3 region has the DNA TGTGCCAGCAGCGCGACGGGACAGGGCTCCTACGAGCAGTACTTC. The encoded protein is CASSATGQGSYEQYF.

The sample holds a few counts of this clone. CDR3 sequence: CAIKPAGVTDTQYF. The CDR3 bases are TGTGCCATCAAACCAGCGGGAGTCACAGATACGCAGTATTTT. The chain joins TRBV10-3 to TRBJ2-3; 8 nucleotides line up with TRBD2. Germline V gene lookup returns CDR1 ENHRY and CDR2 SYGVKD. V lost 7 bases and J lost 2; bases outside the gene matches: 5. This CDR3 region has 14 residues.

The CDR3 DNA reads as TGCAGCGTTGAAGAGCCATCTGGACGTTTAGGGACCCAGTACTTC. It translates to CSVEEPSGRLGTQYF. The chain joins TRBV29-1 to TRBJ2-5; D gene unclear. The CDR3 sequence is 15 residues long. With 0 bases removed from V and 7 bases from J, the gap between germline ends came to 18 bases. Germline lookup yields CDR1 SQVTM and CDR2 ANQGSEA.

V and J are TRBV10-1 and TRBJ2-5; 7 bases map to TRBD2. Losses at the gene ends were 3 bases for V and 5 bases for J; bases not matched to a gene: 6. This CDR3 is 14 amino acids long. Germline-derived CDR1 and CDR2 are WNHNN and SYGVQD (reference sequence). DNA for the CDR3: TGCGCCAGCAGTGAATCCGGGAGGCGGGAGACCCAGTACTTC. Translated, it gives CASSESGRRETQYF.

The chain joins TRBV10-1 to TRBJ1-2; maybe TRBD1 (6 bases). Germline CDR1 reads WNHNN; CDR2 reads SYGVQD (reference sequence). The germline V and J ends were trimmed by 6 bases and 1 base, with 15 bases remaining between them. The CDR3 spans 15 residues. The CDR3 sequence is CASRGGQGNNYGYTF. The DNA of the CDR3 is TGCGCCAGCAGGGGAGGGCAGGGGAATAACTATGGCTACACCTTC.

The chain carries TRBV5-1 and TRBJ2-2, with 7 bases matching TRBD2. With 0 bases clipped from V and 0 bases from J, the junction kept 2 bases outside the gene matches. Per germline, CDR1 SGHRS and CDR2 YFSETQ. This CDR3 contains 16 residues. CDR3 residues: CASSLAAGANTGELFF. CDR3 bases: TGCGCCAGCAGCTTGGCCGCGGGAGCGAACACCGGGGAGCTGTTTTTT. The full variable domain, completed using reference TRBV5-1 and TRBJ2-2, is KAGVTQTPRYLIKTRGQQVTLSCSPISGHRSVSWYQQTPGQGLQFLFEYFSETQRNKGNFPGRFSGRQFSNSRSEMNVSTLELGDSALYLCASSLAAGANTGELFFGEGSRLTVL.

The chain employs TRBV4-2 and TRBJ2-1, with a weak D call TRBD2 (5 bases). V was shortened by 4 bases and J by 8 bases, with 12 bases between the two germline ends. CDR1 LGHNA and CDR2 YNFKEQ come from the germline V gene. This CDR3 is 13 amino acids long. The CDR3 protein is CASSPRLAYEQFF. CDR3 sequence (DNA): TGTGCCAGCAGCCCCCGCCTAGCTTATGAGCAGTTCTTC.

CDR3: CASSPGGGNTEAFF. The CDR3 bases are TGTGCCAGCAGCCCAGGGGGAGGGAACACTGAAGCTTTCTTT. J is TRBJ1-1 and V is TRBV6-5; TRBD1 agrees at 7 bases. The CDR3 consists of 14 residues. V was pared by 6 bases and J by 1 base, with 5 bases of the junction left unmatched. CDR1 is MNHEY, CDR2 SVGAGI, per germline.

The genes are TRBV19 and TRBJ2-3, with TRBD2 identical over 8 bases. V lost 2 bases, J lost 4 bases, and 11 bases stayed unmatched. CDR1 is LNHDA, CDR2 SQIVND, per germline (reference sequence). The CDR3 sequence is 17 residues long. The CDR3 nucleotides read TGTGCCAGTAGTATATCCCGGGGTAGCGGGACGGCAGATACGCAGTATTTT. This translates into CASSISRGSGTADTQYF. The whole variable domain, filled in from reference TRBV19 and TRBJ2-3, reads DGGITQSPKYLFRKEGQNVTLSCEQNLNHDAMYWYRQDPGQGLRLIYYSQIVNDFQKGDIAEGYSVSREKKESFPLTVTSAQKNPTAFYLCASSISRGSGTADTQYFGPGTRLTVL.

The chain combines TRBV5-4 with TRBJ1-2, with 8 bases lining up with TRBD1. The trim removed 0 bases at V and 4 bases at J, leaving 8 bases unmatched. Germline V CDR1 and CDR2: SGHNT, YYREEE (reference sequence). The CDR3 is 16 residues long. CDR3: CASSLGAGGASYGYTF. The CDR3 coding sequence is TGTGCCAGCAGCTTGGGAGCAGGGGGCGCAAGCTATGGCTACACCTTC.

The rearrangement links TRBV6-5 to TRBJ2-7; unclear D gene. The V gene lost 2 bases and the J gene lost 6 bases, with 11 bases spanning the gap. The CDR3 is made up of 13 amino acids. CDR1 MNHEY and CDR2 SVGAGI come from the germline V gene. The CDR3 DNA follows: TGTGCCAGCAGTTACCCTGGACGTAGCGAGCAGTACTTC. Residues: CASSYPGRSEQYF.

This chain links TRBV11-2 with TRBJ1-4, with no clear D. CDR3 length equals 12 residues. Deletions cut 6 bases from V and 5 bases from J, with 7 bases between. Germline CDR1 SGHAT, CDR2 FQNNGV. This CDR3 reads CASRDGNEKLFF. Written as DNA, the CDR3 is TGTGCCAGCAGGGACGGGAATGAAAAACTGTTTTTT.

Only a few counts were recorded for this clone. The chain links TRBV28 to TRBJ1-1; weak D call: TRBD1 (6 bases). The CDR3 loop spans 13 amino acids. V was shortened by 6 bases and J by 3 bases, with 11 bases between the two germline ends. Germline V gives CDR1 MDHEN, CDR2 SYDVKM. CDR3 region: CASSPTGYTEAFF. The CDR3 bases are TGTGCCAGCAGCCCCACAGGGTACACTGAAGCTTTCTTT.

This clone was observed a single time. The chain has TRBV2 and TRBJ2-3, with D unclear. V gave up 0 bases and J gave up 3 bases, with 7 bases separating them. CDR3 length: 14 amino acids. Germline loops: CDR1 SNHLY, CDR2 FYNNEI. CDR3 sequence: CASSEALRTDTQYF. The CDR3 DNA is TGTGCCAGCAGTGAAGCGCTGAGAACAGATACGCAGTATTTT.

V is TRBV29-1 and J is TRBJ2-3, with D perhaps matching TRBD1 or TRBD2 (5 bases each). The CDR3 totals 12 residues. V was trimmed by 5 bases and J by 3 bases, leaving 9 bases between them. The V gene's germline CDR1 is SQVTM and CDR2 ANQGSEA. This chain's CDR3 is CSVLRGTDTQYF. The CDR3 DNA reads TGCAGCGTTTTGAGGGGTACAGATACGCAGTATTTT.

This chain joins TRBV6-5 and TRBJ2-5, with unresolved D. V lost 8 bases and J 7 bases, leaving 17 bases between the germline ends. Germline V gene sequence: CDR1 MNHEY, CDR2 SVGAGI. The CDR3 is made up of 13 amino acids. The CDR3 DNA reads TGTGCCAGCGTTGACCGGGTTCTGTCGACCCAGTACTTC. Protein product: CASVDRVLSTQYF.

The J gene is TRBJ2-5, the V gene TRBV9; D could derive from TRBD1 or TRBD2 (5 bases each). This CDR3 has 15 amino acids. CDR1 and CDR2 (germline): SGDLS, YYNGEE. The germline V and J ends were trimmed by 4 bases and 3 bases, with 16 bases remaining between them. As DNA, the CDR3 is TGTGCCAGCAGCCTTGCCCCCGGGACCAAAGAGACCCAGTACTTC. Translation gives CASSLAPGTKETQYF.

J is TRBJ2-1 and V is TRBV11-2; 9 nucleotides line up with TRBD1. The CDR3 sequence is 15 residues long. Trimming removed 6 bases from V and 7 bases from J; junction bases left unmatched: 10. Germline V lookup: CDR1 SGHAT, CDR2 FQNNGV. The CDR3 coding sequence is TGTGCCAGCAGGACCGGGACAGGGAATTTGAATGAGCAGTTCTTC. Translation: CASRTGTGNLNEQFF.

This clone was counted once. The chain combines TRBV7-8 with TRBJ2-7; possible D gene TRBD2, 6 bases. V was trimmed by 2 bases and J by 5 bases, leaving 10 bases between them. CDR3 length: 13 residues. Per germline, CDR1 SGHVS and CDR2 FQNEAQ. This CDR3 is CASSLSTGDEQYF. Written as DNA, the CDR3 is TGTGCCAGCAGCTTAAGCACGGGGGACGAGCAGTACTTC.

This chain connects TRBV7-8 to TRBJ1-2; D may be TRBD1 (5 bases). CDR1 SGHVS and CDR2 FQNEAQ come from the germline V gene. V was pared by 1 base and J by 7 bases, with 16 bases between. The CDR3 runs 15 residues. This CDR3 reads CASSLEGRQSPGYTF. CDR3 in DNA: TGTGCCAGCAGCTTAGAAGGACGACAGTCTCCTGGCTACACCTTC.